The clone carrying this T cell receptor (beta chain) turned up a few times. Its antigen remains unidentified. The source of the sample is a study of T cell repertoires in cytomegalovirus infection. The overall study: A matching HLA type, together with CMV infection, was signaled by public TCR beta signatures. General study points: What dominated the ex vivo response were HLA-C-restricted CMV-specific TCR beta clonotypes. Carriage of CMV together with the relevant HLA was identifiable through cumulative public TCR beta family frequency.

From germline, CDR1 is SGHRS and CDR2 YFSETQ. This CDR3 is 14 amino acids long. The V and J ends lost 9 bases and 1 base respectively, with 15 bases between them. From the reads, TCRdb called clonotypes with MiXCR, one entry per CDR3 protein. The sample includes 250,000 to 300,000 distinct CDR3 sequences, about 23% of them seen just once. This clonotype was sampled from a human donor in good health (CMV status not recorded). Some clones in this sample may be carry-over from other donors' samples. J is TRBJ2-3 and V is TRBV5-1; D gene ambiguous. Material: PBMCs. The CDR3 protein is CATRPIEGTDTQYF. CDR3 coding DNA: TGCGCCACCAGACCGATTGAGGGCACAGATACGCAGTATTTT. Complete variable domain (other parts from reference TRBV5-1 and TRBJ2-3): KAGVTQTPRYLIKTRGQQVTLSCSPISGHRSVSWYQQTPGQGLQFLFEYFSETQRNKGNFPGRFSGRQFSNSRSEMNVSTLELGDSALYLCATRPIEGTDTQYFGPGTRLTVL.